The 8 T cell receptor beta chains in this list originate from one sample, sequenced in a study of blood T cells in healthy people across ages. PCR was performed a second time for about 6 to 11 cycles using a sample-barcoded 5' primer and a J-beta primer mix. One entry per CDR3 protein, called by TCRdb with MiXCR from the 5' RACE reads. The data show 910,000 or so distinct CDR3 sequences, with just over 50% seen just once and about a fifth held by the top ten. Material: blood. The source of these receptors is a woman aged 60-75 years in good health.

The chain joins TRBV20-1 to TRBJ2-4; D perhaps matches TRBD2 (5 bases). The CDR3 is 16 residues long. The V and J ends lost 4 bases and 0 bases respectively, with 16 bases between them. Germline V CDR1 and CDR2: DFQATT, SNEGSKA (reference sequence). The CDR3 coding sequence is TGCAGTGCTATCTCTAGCCGTAATCTAGCCAAAAACATTCAGTACTTC. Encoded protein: CSAISSRNLAKNIQYF.

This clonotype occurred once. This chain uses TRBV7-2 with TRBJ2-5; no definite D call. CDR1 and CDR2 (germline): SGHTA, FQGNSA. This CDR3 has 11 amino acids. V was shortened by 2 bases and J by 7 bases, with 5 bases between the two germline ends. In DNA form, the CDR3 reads TGTGCCAGCAGCTTACACGGGACCCAGTACTTC. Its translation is CASSLHGTQYF.

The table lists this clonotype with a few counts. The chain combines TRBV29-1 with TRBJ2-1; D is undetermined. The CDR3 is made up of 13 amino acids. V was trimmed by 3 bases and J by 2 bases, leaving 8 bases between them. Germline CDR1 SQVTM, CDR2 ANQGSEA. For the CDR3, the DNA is TGCAGCGTTGACCCTCCAACCTACAATGAGCAGTTCTTC. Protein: CSVDPPTYNEQFF.

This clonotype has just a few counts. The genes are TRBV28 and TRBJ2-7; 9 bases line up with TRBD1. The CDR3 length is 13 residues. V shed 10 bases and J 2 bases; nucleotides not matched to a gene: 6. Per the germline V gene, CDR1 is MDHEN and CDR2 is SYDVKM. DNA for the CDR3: TGTGCCACTAGAGGACAGGGGACCTACGAGCAGTACTTC. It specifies CATRGQGTYEQYF.

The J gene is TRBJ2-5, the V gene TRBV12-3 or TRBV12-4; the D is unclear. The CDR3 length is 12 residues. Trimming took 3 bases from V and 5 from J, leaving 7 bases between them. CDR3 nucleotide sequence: TGTGCCAGCAGTTTCCCCCGTGAGACCCAGTACTTC. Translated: CASSFPRETQYF.

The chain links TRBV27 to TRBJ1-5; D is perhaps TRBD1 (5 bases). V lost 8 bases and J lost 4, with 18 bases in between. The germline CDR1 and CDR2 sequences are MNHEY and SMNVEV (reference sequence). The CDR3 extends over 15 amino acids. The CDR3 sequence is CASSERGLPNQPQHF. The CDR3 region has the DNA TGTGCCAGCTCCGAGAGGGGTCTACCTAATCAGCCCCAGCATTTT.

CDR3 in amino acids: CASSPDRLNTEAFF. In nucleotides, the CDR3 is TGTGCCAGCTCACCAGACAGACTGAACACTGAAGCTTTCTTT. The rearrangement uses TRBV18 and TRBJ1-1, with D perhaps matching TRBD1 (5 bases). V gave up 2 bases and J gave up 0 bases, with 7 bases separating them. Germline V gene lookup returns CDR1 KGHSH and CDR2 LQKENI. The CDR3 loop spans 14 amino acids.

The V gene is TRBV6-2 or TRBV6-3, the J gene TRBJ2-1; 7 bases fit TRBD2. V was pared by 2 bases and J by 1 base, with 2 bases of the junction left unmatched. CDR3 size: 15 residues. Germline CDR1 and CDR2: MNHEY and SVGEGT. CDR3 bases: TGTGCCAGCAGTTACGGGGGGGGGTCCTACAATGAGCAGTTCTTC. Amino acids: CASSYGGGSYNEQFF.